This T cell receptor beta chain was sequenced during a study of shared clonotypes between healthy human individuals. Assay runs were performed at deep level. TCRdb's copy holds only in-frame clones and misses some; the assay was immunoSEQ multiplex PCR. The table shows around 1.5 million clones, with 98% occurring only once. Study-level findings and limits: Among donors, clonotype sharing was expected to be affected by sequencing depth. Rarefaction showed sorted-subset sequencing was incomplete despite large depth. Generally, estimated richness proved larger in naive subsets than it did in memory subsets.

Remarks on this clone: Its antigen is unknown. The sample has other DNA sequences that encode this CDR3 too.

The germline V gene has CDR1 ENHRY and CDR2 SYGVKD. The CDR3 is 12 amino acids. V shed 6 bases and J shed 0 bases, with 6 bases lying between them. The sample comprised naive CD4+ T cells sorted from blood. Documented subset: CD45RA+ positively selected. This sequence was found in a man aged 25 to 40 in good health. This chain uses TRBV10-3 with TRBJ2-7; D is uncertain. The CDR3 sequence is CAISVSSYEQYF. DNA of the CDR3: TGTGCCATCAGCGTGAGCTCCTACGAGCAGTACTTC.